This T cell receptor (beta chain) was retrieved from a study of a mutant IDH1 vaccine in newly diagnosed glioma. The time point here: week 23, last vaccination. Vaccine doses each comprised 300 ug of mutant IDH1 20-mer peptide, with topical imiquimod. Details on this clone: Its antigen is undetermined.

Some clones are missing from TCRdb's copy, which holds only in-frame ones; the method was immunoSEQ multiplex PCR. The sample has around 9,800 clones; 88% are singletons. The clonotype comes from a woman aged 35 to 49 with glioma. Some clones in this sample may be carry-over from other donors' samples. The sample in question was PBMCs, obtained from a glioma patient whose treatment included an IDH1 peptide vaccine.

CDR3 DNA: TGTGCCAGCAGCTGGGGCGGGGGATTCGAACAGCCCCAGCATTTT. Its protein product is CASSWGGGFEQPQHF. The chain is built from TRBV5-4 and TRBJ1-5; D is perhaps TRBD1 (5 bases). CDR1 and CDR2 (germline): SGHNT, YYREEE (reference sequence). This CDR3 has 15 amino acids. Trimming removed 3 bases at V and 7 bases at J, with 17 bases between.